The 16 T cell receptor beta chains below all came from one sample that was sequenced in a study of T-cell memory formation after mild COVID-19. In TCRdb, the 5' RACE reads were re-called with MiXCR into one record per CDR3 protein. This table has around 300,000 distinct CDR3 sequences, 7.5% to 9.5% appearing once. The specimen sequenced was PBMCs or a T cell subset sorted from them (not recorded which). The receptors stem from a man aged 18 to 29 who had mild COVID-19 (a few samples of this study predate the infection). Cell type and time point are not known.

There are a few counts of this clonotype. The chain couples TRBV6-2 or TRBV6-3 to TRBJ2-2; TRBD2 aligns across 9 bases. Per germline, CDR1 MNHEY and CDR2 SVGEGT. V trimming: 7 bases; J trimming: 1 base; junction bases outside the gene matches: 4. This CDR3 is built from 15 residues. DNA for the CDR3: TGTGCCAGCACCGTAGCGGGGGAGAACACCGGGGAGCTGTTTTTT. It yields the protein CASTVAGENTGELFF.

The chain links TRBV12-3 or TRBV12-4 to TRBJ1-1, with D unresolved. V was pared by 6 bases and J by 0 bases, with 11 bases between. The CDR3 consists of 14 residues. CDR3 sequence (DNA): TGTGCCAGCAGCTTGTTTCTGGTGAACACTGAAGCTTTCTTT. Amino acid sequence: CASSLFLVNTEAFF.

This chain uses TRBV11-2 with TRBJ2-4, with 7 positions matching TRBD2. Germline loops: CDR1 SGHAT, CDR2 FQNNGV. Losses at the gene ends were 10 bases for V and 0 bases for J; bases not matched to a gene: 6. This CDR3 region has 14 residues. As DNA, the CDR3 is TGTGCCACCGGGGGGTCGATAGCCAAAAACATTCAGTACTTC. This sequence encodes CATGGSIAKNIQYF. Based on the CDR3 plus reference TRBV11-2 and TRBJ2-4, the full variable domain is EAGVAQSPRYKIIEKRQSVAFWCNPISGHATLYWYQQILGQGPKLLIQFQNNGVVDDSQLPKDRFSAERLKGVDSTLKIQPAKLEDSAVYLCATGGSIAKNIQYFGAGTRLSVL.

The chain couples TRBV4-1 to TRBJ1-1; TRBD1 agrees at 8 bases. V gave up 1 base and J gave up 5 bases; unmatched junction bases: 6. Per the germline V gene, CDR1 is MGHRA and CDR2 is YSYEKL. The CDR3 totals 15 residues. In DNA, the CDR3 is TGCGCCAGCAGCCAAGCAACAGGGGGGGGAACTGAAGCTTTCTTT. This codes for CASSQATGGGTEAFF.

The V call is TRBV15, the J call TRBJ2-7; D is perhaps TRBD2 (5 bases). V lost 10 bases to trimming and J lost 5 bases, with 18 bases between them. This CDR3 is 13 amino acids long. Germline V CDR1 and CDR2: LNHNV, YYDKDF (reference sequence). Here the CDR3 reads CARLRRDDHEQYV. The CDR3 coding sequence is TGTGCCAGACTACGAAGAGATGATCACGAGCAGTACGTC.

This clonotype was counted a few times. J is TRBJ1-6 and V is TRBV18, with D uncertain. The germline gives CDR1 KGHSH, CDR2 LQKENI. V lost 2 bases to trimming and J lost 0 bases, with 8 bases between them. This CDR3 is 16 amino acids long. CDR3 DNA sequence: TGTGCCAGCTCACCAGCATTAAGCTCCTATAATTCACCCCTCCACTTT. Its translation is CASSPALSSYNSPLHF.

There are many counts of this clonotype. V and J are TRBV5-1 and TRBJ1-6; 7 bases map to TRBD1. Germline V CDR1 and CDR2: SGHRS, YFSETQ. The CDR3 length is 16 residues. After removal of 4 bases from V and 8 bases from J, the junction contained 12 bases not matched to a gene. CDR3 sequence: CASSPLDRDRHSPLHF. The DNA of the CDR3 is TGCGCCAGCAGCCCGCTCGACAGGGACCGTCATTCACCCCTCCACTTT. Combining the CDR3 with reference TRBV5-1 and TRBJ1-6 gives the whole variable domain KAGVTQTPRYLIKTRGQQVTLSCSPISGHRSVSWYQQTPGQGLQFLFEYFSETQRNKGNFPGRFSGRQFSNSRSEMNVSTLELGDSALYLCASSPLDRDRHSPLHFGNGTRLTVT.

CDR3 bases: TGCGCCAGCAGCCAAGGGCTGGCGGCAGGAGGATACAATCAGCCCCAGCATTTT. Its translation is CASSQGLAAGGYNQPQHF. V is TRBV4-1 and J is TRBJ1-5; D gene uncertain. Germline CDR1 and CDR2: MGHRA and YSYEKL. The germline V and J ends were trimmed by 1 base and 3 bases, with 19 bases remaining between them. CDR3 length: 18 residues.

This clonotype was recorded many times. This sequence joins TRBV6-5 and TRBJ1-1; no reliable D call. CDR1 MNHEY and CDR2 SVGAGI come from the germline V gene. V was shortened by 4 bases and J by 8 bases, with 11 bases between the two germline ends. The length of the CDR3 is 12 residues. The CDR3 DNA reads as TGTGCCAGCAGTTCCCTCGGGCAGGAAGCTTTCTTT. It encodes CASSSLGQEAFF.

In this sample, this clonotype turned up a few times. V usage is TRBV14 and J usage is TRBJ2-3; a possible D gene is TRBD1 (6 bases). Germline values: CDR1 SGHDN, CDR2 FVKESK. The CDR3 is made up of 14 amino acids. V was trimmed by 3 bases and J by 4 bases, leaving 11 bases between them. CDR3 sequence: CASSQGTSADTQYF. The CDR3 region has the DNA TGTGCCAGCAGCCAGGGGACATCAGCAGATACGCAGTATTTT.

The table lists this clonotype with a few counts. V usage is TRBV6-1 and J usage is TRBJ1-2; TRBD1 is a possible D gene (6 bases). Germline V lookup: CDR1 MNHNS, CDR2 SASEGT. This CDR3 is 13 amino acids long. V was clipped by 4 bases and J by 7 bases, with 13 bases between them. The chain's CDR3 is CASSGTVTPGYTF. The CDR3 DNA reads TGTGCCAGCAGTGGGACAGTTACGCCTGGCTACACCTTC.

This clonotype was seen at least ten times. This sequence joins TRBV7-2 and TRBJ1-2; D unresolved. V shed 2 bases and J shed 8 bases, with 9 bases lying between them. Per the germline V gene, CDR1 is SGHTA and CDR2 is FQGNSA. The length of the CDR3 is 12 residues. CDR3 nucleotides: TGTGCCAGCAGCTTACTTCCTTGGGGCTACACCTTC. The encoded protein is CASSLLPWGYTF.

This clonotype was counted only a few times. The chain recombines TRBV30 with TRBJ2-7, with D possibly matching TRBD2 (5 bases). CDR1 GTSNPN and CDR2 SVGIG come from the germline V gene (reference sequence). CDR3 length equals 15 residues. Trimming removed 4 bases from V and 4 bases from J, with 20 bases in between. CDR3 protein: CAWNRRGGGEYEQYF. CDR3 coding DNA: TGTGCCTGGAACCGTCGAGGAGGTGGGGAATACGAGCAGTACTTC.

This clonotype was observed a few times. The DNA of the CDR3 is TGTGCCAGCATCCGGGGGGCAGGGGAAAAACTGTTTTTT. Translating gives CASIRGAGEKLFF. The chain couples TRBV12-3 or TRBV12-4 to TRBJ1-4; D perhaps matches TRBD1 (6 bases). CDR3 size: 13 residues. The V end was cut by 7 bases, the J end by 8 bases, with 14 bases between.

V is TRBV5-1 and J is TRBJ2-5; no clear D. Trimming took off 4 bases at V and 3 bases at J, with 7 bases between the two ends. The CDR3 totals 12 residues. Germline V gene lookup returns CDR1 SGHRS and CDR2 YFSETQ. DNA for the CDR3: TGCGCCAGCAGCCCCCAAAAAGAGACCCAGTACTTC. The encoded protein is CASSPQKETQYF.

This CDR3 reads CASLPQGGYGYTF. CDR3 nucleotides: TGTGCCAGCCTTCCACAGGGTGGATATGGCTACACCTTC. The rearrangement uses TRBV6-1 and TRBJ1-2; tentatively, D is TRBD1 (6 bases). The V gene's germline CDR1 is MNHNS and CDR2 SASEGT. The CDR3 length is 13 residues. V lost 8 bases and J lost 5, with 15 bases in between.